Listed below are T cell receptor beta chains from one sample, sequenced in a study of blood T cell repertoires in COVID-19. This table comes from immunoSEQ multiplex PCR, and its TCRdb copy is limited to in-frame clones, with some not included. The sample comprises about 46,000 clones, 75% to 90% of which are singletons, and over 25% rests with the top ten. The material sequenced was peripheral blood. These receptors came from a woman older than 75 with COVID-19, enrolled during active disease. Both conserved end residues are part of each CDR3. Fields, in order: J gene, V gene, D gene, clone size, CDR3 protein, CDR3 DNA. The D gene is left open where the match is weak. A row's size may be missing; if present it is once, few, many or a size class.

TRBJ2-2 TRBV7-2 TRBD1 NA CASSSAGTGVITGELFF TGTGCCAGCAGCTCAGCCGGGACAGGGGTAATCACCGGGGAGCTGTTTTTT
TRBJ2-3 TRBV3-1/TRBV3-2 NA NA CASSPTHTDTQYF TGTGCCAGCAGCCCCACTCACACAGATACGCAGTATTTT
TRBJ2-5 TRBV19 NA NA CASSQQGSETQYF TGTGCCAGTAGCCAGCAGGGATCCGAGACCCAGTACTTC
TRBJ2-7 TRBV3-1/TRBV3-2 TRBD2 many CASSQEAGGPHEQYF TGTGCCAGCAGCCAAGAGGCGGGGGGGCCCCACGAGCAGTACTTC
TRBJ2-3 TRBV10-3 TRBD1 NA CAISPTGTGGSDTQYF TGTGCCATCAGCCCCACCGGGACAGGGGGGTCAGATACGCAGTATTTT
TRBJ2-3 TRBV10-3 TRBD2 few CAIGSGGSTDTQYF TGTGCCATCGGTAGCGGGGGAAGCACAGATACGCAGTATTTT
TRBJ2-2 TRBV5-1 TRBD1 once CATKAGTGETGELFF TGCGCCACAAAGGCCGGGACAGGGGAAACCGGGGAGCTGTTTTTT
TRBJ2-1 TRBV3-1/TRBV3-2 NA NA CASRAPSGNEQFF TGTGCCAGCCGGGCCCCATCGGGGAATGAGCAGTTCTTC
TRBJ1-2 TRBV2 TRBD1 NA CASSEEGAGYGYTF TGTGCCAGCAGTGAAGAGGGGGCCGGGTATGGCTACACCTTC
TRBJ2-3 TRBV19 TRBD2 NA CASSPLAGRADTQYF TGTGCCAGTAGCCCACTAGCGGGGAGGGCAGATACGCAGTATTTT
TRBJ2-1 TRBV21-1 NA few CASRTGLKSSYNEQFF TGTGCCAGCAGGACAGGCTTGAAAAGCTCCTACAATGAGCAGTTCTTC
TRBJ2-3 TRBV5-1 TRBD1 NA CASSLDRGDTDTQYF TGCGCCAGCAGCTTGGACAGGGGGGATACAGATACGCAGTATTTT
TRBJ2-3 TRBV6-5 NA NA CASSYSSGSTDTQYF TGTGCCAGCAGTTACTCCAGCGGGAGCACAGATACGCAGTATTTT
TRBJ2-1 TRBV6-4 TRBD2 NA CASSESGTSGYNEQFF TGTGCCAGCAGCGAATCCGGGACTAGCGGATACAATGAGCAGTTCTTC
TRBJ2-1 TRBV28 TRBD1 NA CASSLWGRGQDEQFF TGTGCCAGCAGTTTATGGGGCAGGGGGCAAGATGAGCAGTTCTTC
TRBJ2-3 TRBV6-1 TRBD2 NA CASSESAGGSSSTDTQYF TGTGCCAGCAGTGAAAGTGCGGGGGGCTCTTCTAGCACAGATACGCAGTATTTT
TRBJ1-1 TRBV7-6 NA NA CASSLDWAQRLPNTEAFF TGTGCCAGCAGCTTAGATTGGGCCCAGAGATTGCCGAACACTGAAGCTTTCTTT
TRBJ2-1 TRBV6-2/TRBV6-3 TRBD2 once CASSYSSGLTNEQFF TGTGCCAGCAGTTACTCTAGCGGGCTAACCAATGAGCAGTTCTTC
TRBJ2-3 TRBV5-1 TRBD2 NA CASRQAGGTDTQYF TGCGCCAGCAGACAAGCGGGAGGGACAGATACGCAGTATTTT
TRBJ2-1 TRBV9 TRBD2 few CASSVGSGGGYNEQFF TGTGCCAGCAGCGTAGGATCGGGAGGAGGGTACAATGAGCAGTTCTTC
TRBJ1-5 TRBV7-3 NA NA CASSTTGGQPQHF TGTGCCAGCAGCACCACAGGCGGTCAGCCCCAGCATTTT
TRBJ2-2 TRBV6-5 TRBD1 NA CASSPRTGASGELFF TGTGCCAGCAGTCCCCGGACAGGGGCTTCCGGGGAGCTGTTTTTT
TRBJ1-5 TRBV28 TRBD1 NA CASSLKTGRSNQPQHF TGTGCCAGCAGTTTAAAGACAGGGCGGAGCAATCAGCCCCAGCATTTT
TRBJ2-3 TRBV5-1 TRBD1 NA CASSPGQGAPDTQYF TGCGCCAGCAGCCCGGGACAGGGGGCTCCAGATACGCAGTATTTT
TRBJ1-1 TRBV7-2 NA NA CASSLIQGGTETEAFF TGTGCCAGCAGCTTAATACAGGGTGGGACGGAGACTGAAGCTTTCTTT
TRBJ1-5 TRBV7-2 NA NA CASSLGGLHYSNQPQHF TGTGCCAGCAGTCTTGGAGGACTCCATTATAGCAATCAGCCCCAGCATTTT
TRBJ2-1 TRBV5-1 TRBD2 NA CASSPDSGPSYNEQFF TGCGCCAGCAGCCCAGATAGCGGGCCTTCCTACAATGAGCAGTTCTTC
TRBJ1-6 TRBV7-2 TRBD1 NA CASSLTTGKAPLHF TGTGCCAGCAGCTTAACGACAGGGAAGGCACCCCTCCACTTT
TRBJ2-7 TRBV7-2 TRBD1 NA CASSSATGERYEQYF TGTGCCAGCAGCTCCGCGACAGGGGAGAGGTACGAGCAGTACTTC
TRBJ1-6 TRBV15 NA NA CATSRAPGGFSPLHF TGTGCCACCAGCAGAGCCCCCGGGGGATTTTCACCCCTCCACTTT
TRBJ1-2 TRBV10-3 TRBD1 NA CAISEARDRGNGYTF TGTGCCATCAGTGAGGCCCGGGACAGGGGGAATGGCTACACCTTC
TRBJ1-4 TRBV5-6 NA once CASSLGRSGSGKLFF TGTGCCAGCAGCTTGGGTAGGTCAGGTAGCGGAAAACTGTTTTTT
TRBJ2-7 TRBV2 TRBD1 NA CASSVGTGDRYF TGTGCCAGCAGTGTGGGGACAGGGGACAGATACTTC
TRBJ1-1 TRBV4-2 NA NA CASSRNTGMNTEAFF TGTGCCAGCAGCCGGAATACGGGTATGAACACTGAAGCTTTCTTT
TRBJ2-3 TRBV24-1 TRBD2 NA CATSDPQRGGTDTQYF TGTGCCACCAGTGATCCACAGCGGGGGGGCACAGATACGCAGTATTTT
TRBJ2-2 TRBV19 TRBD1 NA CAARGQGNTGELFF TGTGCCGCCCGAGGACAGGGTAACACCGGGGAGCTGTTTTTT
TRBJ1-1 TRBV29-1 NA NA CSVDWTANTEAFF TGCAGCGTTGATTGGACAGCGAACACTGAAGCTTTCTTT
TRBJ1-2 TRBV7-2 TRBD1 NA CASSLGGDRRSYGYTF TGTGCCAGCAGCTTAGGCGGGGACAGAAGGAGCTATGGCTACACCTTC
TRBJ2-5 TRBV29-1 NA NA CSVVQETQYF TGCAGCGTCGTCCAAGAGACCCAGTACTTC
TRBJ2-3 TRBV7-2 TRBD2 NA CASSRGLAGLGQHNTQYF TGTGCCAGCAGCCGCGGACTAGCGGGACTGGGGCAGCACAATACGCAGTATTTT
TRBJ1-5 TRBV28 NA NA CASSFSGGGNQPQHF TGTGCCAGCAGTTTTAGCGGAGGAGGCAATCAGCCCCAGCATTTT